These T cell receptor beta chains were read from a single sample in a study of blood T cell repertoires in COVID-19. The table came from immunoSEQ multiplex PCR; TCRdb's copy has only in-frame clones and leaves some out. The table records around 140,000 clones, approximately 80% of them present only once. The sequencing sample was made of peripheral blood. The source of these receptors is a woman aged 55-75 years with active or convalescent COVID-19. The CDR3 runs from the conserved cysteine through the conserved F or W. The D gene is left open where the match is weak. Rows may omit the clone size; those that give it use once, few, many or a size class.

D gene	clone size	V gene	J gene	CDR3 protein	CDR3 DNA
NA	NA	TRBV5-1	TRBJ1-1	CASSRPGNTEAFF	TGCGCCAGCAGCCGCCCGGGGAACACTGAAGCTTTCTTT
TRBD1	NA	TRBV9	TRBJ1-2	CASSVGTGDYGYTF	TGTGCCAGCAGCGTAGGAACAGGGGACTATGGCTACACCTTC
TRBD2	NA	TRBV7-2	TRBJ2-7	CASSLSGTSGQYF	TGTGCCAGCAGCCTGAGCGGGACTAGCGGGCAGTACTTC
TRBD1	NA	TRBV5-1	TRBJ1-2	CASSSRDSGGYTF	TGCGCCAGCAGCTCCCGGGACAGCGGTGGCTACACCTTC
TRBD1	NA	TRBV11-3	TRBJ2-1	CASSLGTGDVGERQFF	TGTGCCAGCAGCTTAGGGACAGGAGACGTCGGGGAGAGGCAGTTCTTC
NA	NA	TRBV11-2	TRBJ2-7	CASSWLRDSYEQYF	TGTGCCAGCAGCTGGCTTAGAGACAGCTACGAGCAGTACTTC
TRBD2	NA	TRBV5-1	TRBJ2-7	CASSLGGGLYEQYF	TGCGCCAGCAGCTTGGGCGGGGGACTATACGAGCAGTACTTC
NA	NA	TRBV5-1	TRBJ2-1	CASSLSAYNEQFF	TGCGCCAGCAGCTTGTCAGCCTACAATGAGCAGTTCTTC
TRBD1	NA	TRBV15	TRBJ1-2	CATSRPGQGYNYGYTF	TGTGCCACCAGCAGGCCCGGACAGGGTTATAACTATGGCTACACCTTC
TRBD2	few	TRBV19	TRBJ2-3	CASSIERGGSTDTQYF	TGTGCCAGTAGTATAGAACGGGGGGGAAGCACAGATACGCAGTATTTT
NA	NA	TRBV7-8	TRBJ1-2	CASSGRTDVRHGYTF	TGTGCCAGCAGCGGTCGGACAGACGTAAGGCATGGCTACACCTTC
TRBD1	NA	TRBV6-6	TRBJ1-1	CASNRGNMNTEAFF	TGTGCCAGTAACAGGGGGAATATGAACACTGAAGCTTTCTTT
NA	NA	TRBV12-5	TRBJ2-1	CASGLVGGGVAGYEQFF	TGTGCTAGTGGTTTGGTAGGAGGAGGCGTGGCGGGCTATGAGCAGTTCTTC
NA	NA	TRBV19	TRBJ1-5	CASRERGLEDQPQHF	TGTGCCAGTAGGGAAAGGGGGTTGGAAGATCAGCCCCAGCATTTT
NA	few	TRBV28	TRBJ2-1	CASSALSARSYNEQFF	TGTGCCAGCAGTGCCTTGTCTGCCAGATCCTACAATGAGCAGTTCTTC
NA	NA	TRBV19	TRBJ1-1	CASSIGGATEAFF	TGTGCCAGTAGTATTGGGGGGGCAACTGAAGCTTTCTTT
TRBD1	NA	TRBV4-1	TRBJ1-2	CASSQDRGGYGYTF	TGCGCCAGCAGCCAGGACAGGGGAGGCTATGGCTACACCTTC
TRBD1	NA	TRBV6-1	TRBJ1-5	CASSEQTGANQPQHF	TGTGCCAGCAGTGAACAGACAGGGGCTAATCAGCCCCAGCATTTT
TRBD2	once	TRBV27	TRBJ2-7	CASSSLAGGPSEQYF	TGTGCCAGCAGTTCCCTTGCGGGAGGGCCATCGGAGCAGTACTTC
TRBD2	NA	TRBV7-2	TRBJ2-3	CASSLTGTSGSPQYF	TGTGCCAGCAGCCTAACCGGGACTAGCGGGTCCCCGCAGTATTTT
TRBD2	NA	TRBV5-6	TRBJ2-5	CASSLQTSWVQETQYF	TGTGCCAGCAGCCTGCAGACTAGCTGGGTCCAAGAGACCCAGTACTTC
NA	NA	TRBV12-3/TRBV12-4	TRBJ1-2	CASSLGQNYGYTF	TGTGCCAGCAGTTTGGGGCAGAACTATGGCTACACCTTC
NA	NA	TRBV29-1	TRBJ2-7	CSVYLGLTYEQYF	TGCAGCGTCTATCTGGGCCTTACCTACGAGCAGTACTTC
NA	few	TRBV19	TRBJ2-2	CASHPRRENTGELFF	TGTGCCAGTCACCCAAGGAGGGAGAACACCGGGGAGCTGTTTTTT
NA	NA	TRBV11-2	TRBJ1-1	CASSLRGNTEAFF	TGTGCCAGCAGCTTACGGGGGAACACTGAAGCTTTCTTT
NA	NA	TRBV7-9	TRBJ1-3	CASSPSTILNTIYF	TGTGCCAGCAGCCCCTCCACTATCCTAAACACCATATATTTT
TRBD1	once	TRBV6-1	TRBJ1-4	CASSEQGTGAEKLFF	TGTGCCAGCAGTGAACAGGGGACAGGCGCCGAAAAACTGTTTTTT
NA	NA	TRBV7-6	TRBJ2-1	CASSSPDSIVTAVEQFF	TGTGCCAGCAGCTCCCCCGACTCTATAGTAACCGCGGTTGAGCAGTTCTTC
NA	NA	TRBV11-3	TRBJ2-5	CASSPHLGAEETQYF	TGTGCCAGCAGCCCCCACTTAGGAGCAGAAGAGACCCAGTACTTC
NA	NA	TRBV5-8	TRBJ2-3	CASSGGADTQYF	TGTGCCAGCAGCGGGGGCGCAGATACGCAGTATTTT
TRBD1	once	TRBV5-1	TRBJ1-1	CASSLGTGVDTEAFF	TGCGCCAGCAGCTTGGGCACAGGGGTGGACACTGAAGCTTTCTTT
NA	NA	TRBV4-2	TRBJ1-2	CASSQSITLFGYTF	TGTGCCAGCAGCCAGAGTATAACTCTTTTTGGCTACACCTTC